The 2 T cell receptor beta chains given below trace back to one sample, sequenced in a study of blood T cells in healthy people across ages. The authors ran a second PCR of about 6 to 12 cycles using a sample-barcoded 5' primer and a J-beta primer mix. TCRdb redid the calling of the 5' RACE reads with MiXCR, one entry per CDR3 protein. The sample yields about 1.6 million distinct CDR3 sequences, about 31% seen once. Source material: blood. The origin of the receptors is a woman aged 25-40 years in good health.

V gene TRBV28 combines with J gene TRBJ1-5; 8 bases map to TRBD1. Germline V gene data show CDR1 as MDHEN and CDR2 as SYDVKM. The CDR3 sequence is 15 residues long. Trimming took 6 bases from V and 3 from J; bases not matched to a gene: 7. CDR3 bases: TGTGCCAGCAGGCCGGGACAGGCGATCAATCAGCCCCAGCATTTT. Translation gives CASRPGQAINQPQHF.

The gene calls are TRBV3-1 and TRBJ2-7; D perhaps matches TRBD2 (6 bases). V dropped 1 base and J dropped 3 bases, with 19 bases sitting between them. The CDR3 has 17 residues. CDR1 is LGHDT, CDR2 YNNKEL, per germline (reference sequence). The DNA of the CDR3 is TGTGCCAGCAGCCAAGCGATATCCAGCGGGCTTAACTACGAGCAGTACTTC. Translating gives CASSQAISSGLNYEQYF.